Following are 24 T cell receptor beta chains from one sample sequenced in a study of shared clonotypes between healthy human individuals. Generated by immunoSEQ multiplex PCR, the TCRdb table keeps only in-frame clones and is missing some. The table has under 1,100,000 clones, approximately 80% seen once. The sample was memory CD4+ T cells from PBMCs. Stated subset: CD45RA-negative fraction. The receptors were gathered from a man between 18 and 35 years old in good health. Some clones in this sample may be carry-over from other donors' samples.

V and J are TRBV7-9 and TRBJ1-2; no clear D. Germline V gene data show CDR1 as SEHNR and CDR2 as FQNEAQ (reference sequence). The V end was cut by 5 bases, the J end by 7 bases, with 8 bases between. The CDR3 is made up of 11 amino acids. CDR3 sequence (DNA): TGTGCCAGCAGCGTCACGGGTGGCTACACCTTC. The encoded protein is CASSVTGGYTF.

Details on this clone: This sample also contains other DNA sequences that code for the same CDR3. In DNA, the CDR3 is TGTGCCAGCAGTTTGACACTAAGGCGTGAAAAACTGTTTTTT. Translation: CASSLTLRREKLFF. The chain carries TRBV27 and TRBJ1-4, with D hard to call. V was cut by 3 bases and J by 7 bases, with 12 bases left in between. The CDR3 consists of 14 residues. Germline V gene sequence: CDR1 MNHEY, CDR2 SMNVEV (reference sequence).

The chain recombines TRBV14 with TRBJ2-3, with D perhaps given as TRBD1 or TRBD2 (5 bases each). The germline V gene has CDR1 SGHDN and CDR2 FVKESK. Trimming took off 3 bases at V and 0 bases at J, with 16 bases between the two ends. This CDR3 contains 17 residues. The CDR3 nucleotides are TGTGCCAGCAGCCACCGAACCGGGACGAGTAGCACAGATACGCAGTATTTT. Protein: CASSHRTGTSSTDTQYF.

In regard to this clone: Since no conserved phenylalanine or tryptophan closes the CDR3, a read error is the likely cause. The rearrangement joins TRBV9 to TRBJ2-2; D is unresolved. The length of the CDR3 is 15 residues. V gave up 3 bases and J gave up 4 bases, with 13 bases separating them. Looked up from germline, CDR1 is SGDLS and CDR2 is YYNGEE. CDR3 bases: TGTGCCAGCAGCGGACCCTCCCAGCCCACCGGGGAGCTGTTTCTT. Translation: CASSGPSQPTGELFL.

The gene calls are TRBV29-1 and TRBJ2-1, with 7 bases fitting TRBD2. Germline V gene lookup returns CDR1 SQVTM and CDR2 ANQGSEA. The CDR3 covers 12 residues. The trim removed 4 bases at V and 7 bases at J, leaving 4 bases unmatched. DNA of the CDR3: TGCAGCGTTGTTGTTAGCGGGAATGAGCAGTTCTTC. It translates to CSVVVSGNEQFF.

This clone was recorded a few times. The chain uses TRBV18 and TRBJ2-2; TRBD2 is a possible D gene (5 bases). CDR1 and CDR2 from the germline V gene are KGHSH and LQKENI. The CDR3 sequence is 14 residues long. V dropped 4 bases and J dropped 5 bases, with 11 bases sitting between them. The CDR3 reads CASSQRTGTGELFF. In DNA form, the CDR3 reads TGTGCCAGCTCACAACGAACGGGGACCGGGGAGCTGTTTTTT.

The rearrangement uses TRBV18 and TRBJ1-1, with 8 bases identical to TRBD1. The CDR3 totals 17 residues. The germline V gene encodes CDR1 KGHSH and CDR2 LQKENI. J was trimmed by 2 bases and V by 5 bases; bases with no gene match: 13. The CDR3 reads CASSGAGGFRLNTEAFF. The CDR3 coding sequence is TGTGCCAGCTCAGGGGCAGGGGGCTTTCGTCTTAACACTGAAGCTTTCTTT.

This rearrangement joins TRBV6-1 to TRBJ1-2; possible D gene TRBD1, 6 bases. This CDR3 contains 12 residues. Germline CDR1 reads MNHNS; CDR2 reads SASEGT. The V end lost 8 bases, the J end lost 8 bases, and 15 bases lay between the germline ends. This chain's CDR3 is CASWDNGWGYTF. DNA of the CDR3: TGTGCCAGCTGGGACAACGGGTGGGGCTACACCTTC.

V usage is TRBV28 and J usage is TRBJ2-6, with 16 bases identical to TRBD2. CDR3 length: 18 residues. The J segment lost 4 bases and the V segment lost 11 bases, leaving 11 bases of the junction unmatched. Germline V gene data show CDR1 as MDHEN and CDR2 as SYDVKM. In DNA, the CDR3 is TGTGCCTCACGCGGGACTAGCGGGAGGGGGGCCGGGGCCAACGTCCTGACTTTC. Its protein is CASRGTSGRGAGANVLTF.

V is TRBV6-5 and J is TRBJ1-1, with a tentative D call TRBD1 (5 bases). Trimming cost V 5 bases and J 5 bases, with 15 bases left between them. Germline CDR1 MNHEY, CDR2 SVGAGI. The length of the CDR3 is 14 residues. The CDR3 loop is CASSPFRGGTEAFF. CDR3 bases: TGTGCCAGCAGTCCTTTCCGGGGGGGGACTGAAGCTTTCTTT.

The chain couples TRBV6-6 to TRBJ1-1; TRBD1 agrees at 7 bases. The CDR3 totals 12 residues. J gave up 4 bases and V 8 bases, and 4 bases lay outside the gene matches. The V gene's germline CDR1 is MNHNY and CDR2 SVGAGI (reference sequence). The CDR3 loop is CASYGQVTEAFF. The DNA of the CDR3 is TGTGCCAGCTATGGACAGGTCACTGAAGCTTTCTTT.

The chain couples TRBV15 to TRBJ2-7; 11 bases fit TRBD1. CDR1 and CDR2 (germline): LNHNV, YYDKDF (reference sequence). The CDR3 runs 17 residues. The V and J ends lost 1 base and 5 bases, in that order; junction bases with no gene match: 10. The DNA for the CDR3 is TGTGCCACCAGCAGAGGGACAGGGGGCGCACAGTACCACGAGCAGTACTTC. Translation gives CATSRGTGGAQYHEQYF.

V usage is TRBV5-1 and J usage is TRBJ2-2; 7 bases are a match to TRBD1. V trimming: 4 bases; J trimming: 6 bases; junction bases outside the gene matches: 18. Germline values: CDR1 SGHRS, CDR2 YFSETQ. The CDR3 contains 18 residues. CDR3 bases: TGCGCCAGCAGCCGCCGGGGACAGAGTGCCGGAAGCGCCGGGGAGCTGTTTTTT. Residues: CASSRRGQSAGSAGELFF.

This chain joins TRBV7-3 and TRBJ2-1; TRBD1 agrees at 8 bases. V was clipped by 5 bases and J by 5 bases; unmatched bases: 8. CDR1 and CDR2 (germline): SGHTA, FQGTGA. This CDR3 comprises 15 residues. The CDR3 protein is CASSVGQDRDNEQFF. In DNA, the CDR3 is TGTGCCAGCAGCGTAGGACAGGACAGGGACAATGAGCAGTTCTTC.

CDR3 protein: CASSLGADRGGGEAFF. DNA for the CDR3: TGCGCCAGCAGCTTGGGGGCCGACAGGGGCGGTGGTGAAGCTTTCTTT. V gene TRBV5-1 combines with J gene TRBJ1-1; 8 bases are shared with TRBD1. V shed 0 bases, J shed 7 bases, and the junction held 11 bases outside the gene matches. Germline CDR1 is SGHRS and CDR2 is YFSETQ. This CDR3 is built from 16 residues. The full variable domain, its missing parts supplied by reference TRBV5-1 and TRBJ1-1, is KAGVTQTPRYLIKTRGQQVTLSCSPISGHRSVSWYQQTPGQGLQFLFEYFSETQRNKGNFPGRFSGRQFSNSRSEMNVSTLELGDSALYLCASSLGADRGGGEAFFGQGTRLTVV.

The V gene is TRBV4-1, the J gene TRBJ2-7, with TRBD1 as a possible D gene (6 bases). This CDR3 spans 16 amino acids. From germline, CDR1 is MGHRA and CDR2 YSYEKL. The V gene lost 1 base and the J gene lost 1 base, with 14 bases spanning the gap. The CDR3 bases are TGCGCCAGCAGCCAAGCCCTACAGGACAGATCCTACGAGCAGTACTTC. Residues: CASSQALQDRSYEQYF.

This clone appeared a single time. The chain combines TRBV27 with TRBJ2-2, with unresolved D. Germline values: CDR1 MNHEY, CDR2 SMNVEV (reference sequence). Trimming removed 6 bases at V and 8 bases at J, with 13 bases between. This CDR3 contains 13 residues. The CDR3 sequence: CASSPRNVGELFF. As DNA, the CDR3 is TGTGCCAGCAGCCCCAGGAACGTGGGGGAGCTGTTTTTT.

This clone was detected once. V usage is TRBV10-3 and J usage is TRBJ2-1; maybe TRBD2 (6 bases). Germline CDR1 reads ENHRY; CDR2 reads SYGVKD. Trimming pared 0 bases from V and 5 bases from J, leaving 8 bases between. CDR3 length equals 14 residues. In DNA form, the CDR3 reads TGTGCCATCAGTGAGTCGGGGGGAAACAATGAGCAGTTCTTC. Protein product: CAISESGGNNEQFF.

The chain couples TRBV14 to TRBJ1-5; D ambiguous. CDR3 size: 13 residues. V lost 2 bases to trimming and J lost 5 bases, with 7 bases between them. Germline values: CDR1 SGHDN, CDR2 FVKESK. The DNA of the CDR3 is TGTGCCAGCAGCCAACATCCGGATCAGCCCCAGCATTTT. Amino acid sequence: CASSQHPDQPQHF.

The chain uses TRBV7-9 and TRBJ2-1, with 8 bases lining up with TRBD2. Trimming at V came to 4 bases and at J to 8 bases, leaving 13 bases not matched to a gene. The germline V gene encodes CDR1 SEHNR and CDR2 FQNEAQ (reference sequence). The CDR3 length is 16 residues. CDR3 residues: CASSSWASGYGDEQFF. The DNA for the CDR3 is TGTGCCAGCAGCTCTTGGGCTAGCGGGTATGGCGATGAGCAGTTCTTC.

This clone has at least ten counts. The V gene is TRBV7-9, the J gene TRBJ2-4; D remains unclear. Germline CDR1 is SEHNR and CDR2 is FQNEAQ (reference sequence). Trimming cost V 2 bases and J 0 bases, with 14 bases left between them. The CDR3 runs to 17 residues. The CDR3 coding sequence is TGTGCCAGCAGCTTAACGTTCAGCGTTCTAGCCAAAAACATTCAGTACTTC. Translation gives CASSLTFSVLAKNIQYF.

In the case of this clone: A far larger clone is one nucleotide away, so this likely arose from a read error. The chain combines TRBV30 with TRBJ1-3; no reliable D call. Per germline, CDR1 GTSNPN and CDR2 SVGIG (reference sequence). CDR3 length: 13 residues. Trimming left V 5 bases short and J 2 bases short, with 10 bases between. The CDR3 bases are TGTGCCTGGCACATATTCCCTGGAAACACCATATATTTT. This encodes CAWHIFPGNTIYF.

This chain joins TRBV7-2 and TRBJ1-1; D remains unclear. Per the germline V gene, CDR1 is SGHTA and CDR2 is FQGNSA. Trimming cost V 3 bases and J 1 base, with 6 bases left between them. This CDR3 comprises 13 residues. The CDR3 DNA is TGTGCCAGCAGCTTTCGACGGAACACTGAAGCTTTCTTT. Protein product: CASSFRRNTEAFF.

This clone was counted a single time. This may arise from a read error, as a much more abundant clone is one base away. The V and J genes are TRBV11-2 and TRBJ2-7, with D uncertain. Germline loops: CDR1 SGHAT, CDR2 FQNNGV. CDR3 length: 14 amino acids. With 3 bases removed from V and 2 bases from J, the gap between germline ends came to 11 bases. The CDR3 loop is CASSLARNTYEQYF. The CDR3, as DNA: TGTGCCAGCAGCTTGGCCAGGAATACCTACGAGCAGTACTTC.